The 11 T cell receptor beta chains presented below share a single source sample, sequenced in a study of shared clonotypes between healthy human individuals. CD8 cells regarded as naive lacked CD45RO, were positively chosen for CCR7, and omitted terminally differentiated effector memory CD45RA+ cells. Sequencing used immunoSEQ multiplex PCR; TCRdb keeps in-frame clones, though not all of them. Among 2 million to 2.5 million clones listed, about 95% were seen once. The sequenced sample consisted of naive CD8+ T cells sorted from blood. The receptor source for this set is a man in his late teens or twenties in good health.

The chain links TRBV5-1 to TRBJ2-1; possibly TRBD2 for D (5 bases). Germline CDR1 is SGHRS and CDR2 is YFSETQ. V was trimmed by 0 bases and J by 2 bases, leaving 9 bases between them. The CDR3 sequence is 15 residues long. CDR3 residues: CASSLARGTYNEQFF. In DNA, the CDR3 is TGCGCCAGCAGCTTGGCCAGAGGGACCTACAATGAGCAGTTCTTC.

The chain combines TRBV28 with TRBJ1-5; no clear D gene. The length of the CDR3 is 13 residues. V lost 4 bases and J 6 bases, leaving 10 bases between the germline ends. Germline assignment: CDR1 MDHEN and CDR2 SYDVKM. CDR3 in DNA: TGTGCCAGCAGTTGGGCGACGGGTCAGCCCCAGCATTTT. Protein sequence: CASSWATGQPQHF.

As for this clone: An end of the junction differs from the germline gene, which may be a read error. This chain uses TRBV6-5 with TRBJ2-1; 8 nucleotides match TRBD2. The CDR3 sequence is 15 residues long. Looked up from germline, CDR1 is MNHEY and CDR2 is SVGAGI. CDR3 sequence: CASSYDGGAYNEQFF. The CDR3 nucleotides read TGTGCCAGCAGTTACGACGGGGGGGCCTATAATGAGCAGTTCTTC.

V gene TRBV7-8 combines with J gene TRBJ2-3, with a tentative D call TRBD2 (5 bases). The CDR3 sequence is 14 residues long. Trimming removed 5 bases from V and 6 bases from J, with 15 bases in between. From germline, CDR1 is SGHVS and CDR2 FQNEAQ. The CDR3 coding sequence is TGTGCCAGCAGCCTCGGACTCCTTGGTGATACGCAGTATTTT. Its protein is CASSLGLLGDTQYF. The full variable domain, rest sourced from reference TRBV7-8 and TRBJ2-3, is GAGVSQSPRYKVAKRGQDVALRCDPISGHVSLFWYQQALGQGPEFLTYFQNEAQLDKSGLPSDRFFAERPEGSVSTLKIQRTQQEDSAVYLCASSLGLLGDTQYFGPGTRLTVL.

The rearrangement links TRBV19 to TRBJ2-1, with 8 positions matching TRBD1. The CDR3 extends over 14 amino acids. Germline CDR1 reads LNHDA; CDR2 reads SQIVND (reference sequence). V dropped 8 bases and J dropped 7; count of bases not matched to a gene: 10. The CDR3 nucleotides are TGTGCCAGTGACGACAGGGGTTCTTCGAATGAGCAGTTCTTC. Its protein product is CASDDRGSSNEQFF.

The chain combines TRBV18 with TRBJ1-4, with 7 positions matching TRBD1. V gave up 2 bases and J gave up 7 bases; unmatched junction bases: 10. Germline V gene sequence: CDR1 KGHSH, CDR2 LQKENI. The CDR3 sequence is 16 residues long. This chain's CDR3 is CASSPLIGQDAEKLFF. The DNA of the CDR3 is TGTGCCAGCTCACCATTAATCGGACAGGATGCTGAAAAACTGTTTTTT.

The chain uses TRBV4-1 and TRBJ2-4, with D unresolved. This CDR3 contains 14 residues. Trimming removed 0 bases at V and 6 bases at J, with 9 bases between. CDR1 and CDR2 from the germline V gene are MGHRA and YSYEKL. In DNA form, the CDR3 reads TGCGCCAGCAGCCAAGACACGGAGACAAACATTCAGTACTTC. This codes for CASSQDTETNIQYF.

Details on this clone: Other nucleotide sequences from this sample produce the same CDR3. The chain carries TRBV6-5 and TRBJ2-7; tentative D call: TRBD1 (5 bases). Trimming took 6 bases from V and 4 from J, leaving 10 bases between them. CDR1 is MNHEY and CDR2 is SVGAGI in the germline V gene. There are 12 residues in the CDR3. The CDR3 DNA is TGTGCCAGCAGCCCAGGGTCTTACGAGCAGTACTTC. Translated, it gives CASSPGSYEQYF.

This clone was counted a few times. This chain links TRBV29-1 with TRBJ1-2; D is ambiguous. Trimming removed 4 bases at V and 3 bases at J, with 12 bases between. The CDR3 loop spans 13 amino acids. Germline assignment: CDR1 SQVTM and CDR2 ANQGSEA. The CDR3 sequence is CSVAHTVDYGYTF. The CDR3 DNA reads TGCAGCGTTGCACACACCGTTGACTATGGCTACACCTTC.

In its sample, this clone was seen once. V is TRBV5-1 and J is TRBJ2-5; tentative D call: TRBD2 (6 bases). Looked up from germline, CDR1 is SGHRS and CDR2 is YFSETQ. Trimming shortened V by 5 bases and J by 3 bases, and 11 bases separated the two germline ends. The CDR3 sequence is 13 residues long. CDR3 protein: CASSTGEEETQYF. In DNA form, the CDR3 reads TGCGCCAGCAGTACCGGGGAGGAAGAGACCCAGTACTTC.

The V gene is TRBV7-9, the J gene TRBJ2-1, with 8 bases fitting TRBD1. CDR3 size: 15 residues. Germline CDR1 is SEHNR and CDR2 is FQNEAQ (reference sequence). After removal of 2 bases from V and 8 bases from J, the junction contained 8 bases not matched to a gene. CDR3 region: CASSLPGQVGYEQFF. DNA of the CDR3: TGTGCCAGCAGCTTACCGGGACAGGTGGGGTATGAGCAGTTCTTC.